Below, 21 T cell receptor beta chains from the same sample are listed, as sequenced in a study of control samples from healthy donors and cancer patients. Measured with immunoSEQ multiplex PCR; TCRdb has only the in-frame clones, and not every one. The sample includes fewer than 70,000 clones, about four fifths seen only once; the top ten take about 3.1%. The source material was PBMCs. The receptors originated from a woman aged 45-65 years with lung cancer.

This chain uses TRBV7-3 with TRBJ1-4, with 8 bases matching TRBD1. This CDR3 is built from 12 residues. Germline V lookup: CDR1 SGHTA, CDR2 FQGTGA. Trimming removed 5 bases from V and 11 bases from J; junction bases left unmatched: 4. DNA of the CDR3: TGTGCCAGCAGCGAAACAGGGGGGAAACTGTTTTTT. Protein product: CASSETGGKLFF.

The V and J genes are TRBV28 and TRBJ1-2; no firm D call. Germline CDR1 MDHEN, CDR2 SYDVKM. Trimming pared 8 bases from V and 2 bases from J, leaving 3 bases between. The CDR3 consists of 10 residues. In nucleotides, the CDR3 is TGTGCCAGCCGCAACTATGGCTACACCTTC. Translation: CASRNYGYTF.

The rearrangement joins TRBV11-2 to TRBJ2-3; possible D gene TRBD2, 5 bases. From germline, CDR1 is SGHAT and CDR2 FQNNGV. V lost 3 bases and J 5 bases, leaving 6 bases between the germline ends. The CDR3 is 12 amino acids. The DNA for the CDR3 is TGTGCCAGCAGCTTCGGGGTAGATACGCAGTATTTT. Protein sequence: CASSFGVDTQYF.

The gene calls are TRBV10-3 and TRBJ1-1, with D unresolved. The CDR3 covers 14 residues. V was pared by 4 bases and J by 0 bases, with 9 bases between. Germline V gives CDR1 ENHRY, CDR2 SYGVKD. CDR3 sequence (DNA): TGTGCCATCAGTGTTGCAGGACTGAACACTGAAGCTTTCTTT. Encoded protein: CAISVAGLNTEAFF.

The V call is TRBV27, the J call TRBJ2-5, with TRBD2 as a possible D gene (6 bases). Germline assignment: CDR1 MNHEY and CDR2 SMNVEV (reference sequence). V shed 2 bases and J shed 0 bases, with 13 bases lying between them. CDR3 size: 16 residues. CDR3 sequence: CASSLRKGRNQETQYF. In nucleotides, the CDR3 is TGTGCCAGCAGTTTAAGGAAGGGGAGGAACCAAGAGACCCAGTACTTC.

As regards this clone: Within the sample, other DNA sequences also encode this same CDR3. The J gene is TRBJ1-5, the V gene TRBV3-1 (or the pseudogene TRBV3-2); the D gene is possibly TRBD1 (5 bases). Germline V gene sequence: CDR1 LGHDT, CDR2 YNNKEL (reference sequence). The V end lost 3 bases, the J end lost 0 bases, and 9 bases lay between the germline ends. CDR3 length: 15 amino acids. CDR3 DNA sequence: TGTGCCAGCAGCCAGAATACAGGTAGCAATCAGCCCCAGCATTTT. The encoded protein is CASSQNTGSNQPQHF.

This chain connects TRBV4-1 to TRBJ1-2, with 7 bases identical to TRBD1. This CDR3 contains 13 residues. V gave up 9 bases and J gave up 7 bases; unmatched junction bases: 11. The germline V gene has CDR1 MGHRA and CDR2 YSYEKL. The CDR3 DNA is TGCGCCAGTTGGGACAGCCAAATCGGTGGCTACACCTTC. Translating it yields CASWDSQIGGYTF.

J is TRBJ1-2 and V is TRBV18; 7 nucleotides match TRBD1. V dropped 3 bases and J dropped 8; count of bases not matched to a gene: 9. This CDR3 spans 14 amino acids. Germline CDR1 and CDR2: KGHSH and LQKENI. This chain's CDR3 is CASSPKEAGGGYTF. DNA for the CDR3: TGTGCCAGCTCACCGAAGGAGGCAGGGGGGGGCTACACCTTC.

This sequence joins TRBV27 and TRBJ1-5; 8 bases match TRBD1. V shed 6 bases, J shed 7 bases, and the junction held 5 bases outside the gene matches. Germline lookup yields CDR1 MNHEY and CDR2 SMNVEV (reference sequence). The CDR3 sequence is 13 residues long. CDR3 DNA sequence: TGTGCCAGCAGGCAGGGGGCACGGCAGCCCCAGCATTTT. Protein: CASRQGARQPQHF.

The CDR3 here is CASSRYISGTGRQYGYTF. CDR3 in DNA: TGTGCCAGCAGCCGCTATATCTCCGGGACAGGGAGACAGTATGGCTACACCTTC. The chain has TRBV28 and TRBJ1-2, with 9 positions matching TRBD1. This CDR3 contains 18 residues. Germline CDR1 MDHEN, CDR2 SYDVKM. V lost 6 bases, J lost 5 bases, and 19 bases stayed unmatched.

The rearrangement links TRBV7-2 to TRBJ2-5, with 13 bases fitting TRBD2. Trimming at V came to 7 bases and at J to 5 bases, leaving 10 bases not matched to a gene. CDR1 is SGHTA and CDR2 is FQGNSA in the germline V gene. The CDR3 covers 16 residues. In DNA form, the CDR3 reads TGTGCCAGCACCGGGACTAGCGGGGCGATCTTGGAGACCCAGTACTTC. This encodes CASTGTSGAILETQYF.

This CDR3 reads CASSFRGTNEKLFF. The CDR3, as DNA: TGTGCCAGCAGCTTCAGAGGGACTAATGAAAAACTGTTTTTT. The rearrangement joins TRBV5-4 to TRBJ1-4; D remains ambiguous. Trimming took 2 bases from V and 2 from J, leaving 7 bases between them. From germline, CDR1 is SGHNT and CDR2 YYREEE (reference sequence). The CDR3 runs to 14 residues.

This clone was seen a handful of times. CDR3: CASSLGQGLDETQYF. The CDR3 DNA reads TGTGCCAGTAGCCTAGGGCAGGGACTAGATGAGACCCAGTACTTC. This chain links TRBV19 with TRBJ2-5, with 8 positions matching TRBD2. V dropped 6 bases and J dropped 5; count of bases not matched to a gene: 11. The CDR3 runs 15 residues. Germline V gene data show CDR1 as LNHDA and CDR2 as SQIVND (reference sequence).

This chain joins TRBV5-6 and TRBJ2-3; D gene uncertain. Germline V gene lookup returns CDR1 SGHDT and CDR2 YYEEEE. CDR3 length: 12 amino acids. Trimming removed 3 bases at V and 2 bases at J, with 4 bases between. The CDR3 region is CASSYYTDTQYF. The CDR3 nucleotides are TGTGCCAGCAGCTATTACACAGATACGCAGTATTTT.

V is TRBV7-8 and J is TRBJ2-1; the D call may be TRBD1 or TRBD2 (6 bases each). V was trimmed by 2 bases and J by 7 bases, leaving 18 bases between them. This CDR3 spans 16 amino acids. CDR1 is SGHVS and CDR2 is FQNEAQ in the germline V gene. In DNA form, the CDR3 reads TGTGCCAGCAGCTTAACGGGGGCCTGGCTTGGTAATGAGCAGTTCTTC. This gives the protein CASSLTGAWLGNEQFF.

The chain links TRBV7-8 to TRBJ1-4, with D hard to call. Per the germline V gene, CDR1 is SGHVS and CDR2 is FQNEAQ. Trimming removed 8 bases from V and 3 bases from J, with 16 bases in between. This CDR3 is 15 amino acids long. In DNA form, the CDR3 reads TGTGCCAGCCTCAATGGGGTTTCACCTAATGAAAAACTGTTTTTT. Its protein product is CASLNGVSPNEKLFF.

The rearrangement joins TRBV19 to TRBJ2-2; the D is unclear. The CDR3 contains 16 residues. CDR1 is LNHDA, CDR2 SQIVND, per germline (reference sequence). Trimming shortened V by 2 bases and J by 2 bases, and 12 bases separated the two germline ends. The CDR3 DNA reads TGTGCCAGTAGTATAAGGCAGGTGACAAACACCGGGGAGCTGTTTTTT. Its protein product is CASSIRQVTNTGELFF.

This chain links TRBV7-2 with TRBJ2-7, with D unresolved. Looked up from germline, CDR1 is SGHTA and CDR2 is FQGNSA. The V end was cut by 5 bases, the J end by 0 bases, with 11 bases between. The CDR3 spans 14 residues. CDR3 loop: CASSPTYNSYEQYF. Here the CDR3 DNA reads TGTGCCAGCAGCCCTACATATAACTCCTACGAGCAGTACTTC.

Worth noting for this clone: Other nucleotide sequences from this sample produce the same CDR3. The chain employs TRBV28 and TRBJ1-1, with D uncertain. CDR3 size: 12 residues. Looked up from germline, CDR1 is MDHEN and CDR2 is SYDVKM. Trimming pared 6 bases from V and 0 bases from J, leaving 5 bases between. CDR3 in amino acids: CASRLMNTEAFF. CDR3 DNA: TGTGCCAGCAGGCTTATGAACACTGAAGCTTTCTTT.

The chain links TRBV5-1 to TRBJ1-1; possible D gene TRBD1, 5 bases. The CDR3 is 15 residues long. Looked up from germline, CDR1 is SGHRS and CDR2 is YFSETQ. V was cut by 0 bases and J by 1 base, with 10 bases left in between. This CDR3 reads CASSLGGTGNTEAFF. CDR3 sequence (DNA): TGCGCCAGCAGCTTGGGGGGAACAGGGAACACTGAAGCTTTCTTT.

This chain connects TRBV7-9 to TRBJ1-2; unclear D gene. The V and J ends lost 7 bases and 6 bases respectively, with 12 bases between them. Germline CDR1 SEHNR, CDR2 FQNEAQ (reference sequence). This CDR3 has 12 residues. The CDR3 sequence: CASTREVDGYTF. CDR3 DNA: TGTGCCAGCACCCGAGAAGTGGATGGCTACACCTTC.